One sample yielded the 24 T cell receptor beta chains listed below, sequenced in a study of response to subunit inactivated influenza vaccine. From the RT-PCR reads, TCRdb called clonotypes with MiXCR, one entry per CDR3 protein. The sample includes roughly 630,000 distinct CDR3 sequences, 14% of them seen just once. The starting material was PBMCs from blood, obtained 14 to 15 days before vaccination. These receptors were collected from a man aged 45-65 years who received an inactivated influenza vaccine.

The rearrangement links TRBV4-2 to TRBJ2-5, with 12 bases aligning to TRBD2. CDR3 size: 18 residues. V was clipped by 1 base and J by 1 base; unmatched bases: 7. CDR1 and CDR2 (germline): LGHNA, YNFKEQ. The CDR3 DNA reads TGTGCCAGCAGCCAAGGCGCGACTAGCGGGGGAAGCCAAGAGACCCAGTACTTC. This translates into CASSQGATSGGSQETQYF.

This clonotype has ten or more counts. The chain couples TRBV15 to TRBJ2-3; the D is unclear. The CDR3 consists of 13 residues. V was clipped by 2 bases and J by 6 bases, with 9 bases between them. CDR1 is LNHNV and CDR2 is YYDKDF in the germline V gene (reference sequence). The CDR3 is CATSRSHGDTQYF. The CDR3 region has the DNA TGTGCCACCAGCAGATCCCACGGGGATACGCAGTATTTT.

This clonotype was observed a few times. This chain uses TRBV6-5 with TRBJ1-1; no reliable D call. The CDR3 is made up of 13 amino acids. The ends were cut back, 0 bases at V and 7 bases at J, with 9 bases in the middle. CDR1 MNHEY and CDR2 SVGAGI come from the germline V gene. Written as DNA, the CDR3 is TGTGCCAGCAGTTACTCGCGGAGAGATGAAGCTTTCTTT. This encodes CASSYSRRDEAFF.

This clonotype was detected a few times. The chain employs TRBV12-3 or TRBV12-4 and TRBJ2-5, with 9 bases fitting TRBD1. The CDR3 contains 14 residues. Unmatched junction bases numbered 5, after V lost 6 bases and J lost 3 bases. CDR3 DNA sequence: TGTGCCAGCAGGTCCGGGACAGGGAAAGAGACCCAGTACTTC. Its protein is CASRSGTGKETQYF.

This clonotype was seen repeatedly, ten times or more. The V gene is TRBV28, the J gene TRBJ2-6; D is uncertain. CDR3 length: 14 amino acids. From germline, CDR1 is MDHEN and CDR2 SYDVKM. Between the trimmed V and J ends, which lost 2 bases and 0 bases, there was a span of 2 bases. The CDR3 coding sequence is TGTGCCAGCAGTTTAAACTCTGGGGCCAACGTCCTGACTTTC. Its protein is CASSLNSGANVLTF.

This clonotype has just a few counts. V gene TRBV6-2 or TRBV6-3 combines with J gene TRBJ2-5; D unclear. Looked up from germline, CDR1 is MNHEY and CDR2 is SVGEGT. This CDR3 spans 11 amino acids. V was pared by 5 bases and J by 9 bases, with 10 bases between. For the CDR3, the DNA is TGTGCCAGCAGTCCGGAAAGGGCCCAGTACTTC. It yields the protein CASSPERAQYF.

This clonotype appeared many times. Written as DNA, the CDR3 is TGCGCCAGCAGCCAAGACAGCTCCTATAATTCACCCCTCCACTTT. Protein product: CASSQDSSYNSPLHF. The chain joins TRBV4-1 to TRBJ1-6; no clear D. The germline CDR1 and CDR2 sequences are MGHRA and YSYEKL. Trimming pared 0 bases from V and 0 bases from J, leaving 3 bases between. The CDR3 totals 15 residues.

The chain is built from TRBV18 and TRBJ2-7, with D maybe TRBD1 (5 bases). Trimming removed 2 bases from V and 0 bases from J, with 11 bases in between. This CDR3 comprises 15 residues. Germline V gives CDR1 KGHSH, CDR2 LQKENI. For the CDR3, the DNA is TGTGCCAGCTCACCAGGGGCCCACTCCTCCTACGAGCAGTACTTC. Its protein product is CASSPGAHSSYEQYF.

This clonotype was detected a few times. The J gene is TRBJ2-5, the V gene TRBV9, with 7 bases fitting TRBD2. Trimming cost V 4 bases and J 2 bases; bases outside gene matches: 11. The germline V gene has CDR1 SGDLS and CDR2 YYNGEE. CDR3 length equals 16 residues. CDR3 in DNA: TGTGCCAGCAGCCTCCGTCGGGGGGACCGTCAAGAGACCCAGTACTTC. It codes for CASSLRRGDRQETQYF.

This clonotype was observed a few times. The V call is TRBV7-2, the J call TRBJ2-2; unclear D gene. The V gene's germline CDR1 is SGHTA and CDR2 FQGNSA. V was trimmed by 1 base and J by 3 bases, leaving 6 bases between them. The CDR3 extends over 14 amino acids. CDR3 sequence (DNA): TGTGCCAGCAGCTTAGGGATGGACACCGGGGAGCTGTTTTTT. Amino acid sequence: CASSLGMDTGELFF.

This clonotype was counted ten times or more. In DNA form, the CDR3 reads TGCAGCGTTGAAGATATGGCAGGGGGCCTATCCTACGAGCAGTACTTC. As protein: CSVEDMAGGLSYEQYF. V usage is TRBV29-1 and J usage is TRBJ2-7; 8 nucleotides match TRBD1. The trim removed 0 bases at V and 1 base at J, leaving 8 bases unmatched. The CDR3 extends over 16 amino acids. CDR1 is SQVTM, CDR2 ANQGSEA, per germline.

There are many counts of this clonotype. The chain uses TRBV3-1 and TRBJ2-5; TRBD2 matches 11 bases. Trimming took 5 bases from V and 0 from J; bases not matched to a gene: 14. CDR1 is LGHDT, CDR2 YNNKEL, per germline (reference sequence). The CDR3 runs to 19 residues. CDR3 sequence: CASSSSLAGGYLYQETQYF. CDR3 in DNA: TGTGCCAGCAGCTCTTCGCTAGCGGGGGGCTACCTGTACCAAGAGACCCAGTACTTC.

This rearrangement joins TRBV10-3 to TRBJ2-3, with D unresolved. The germline V and J ends were trimmed by 11 bases and 4 bases, with 16 bases remaining between them. The CDR3 extends over 13 amino acids. CDR1 is ENHRY, CDR2 SYGVKD, per germline. The CDR3 DNA reads TGTGCCGCCTCGAGACCCTCCCCAGATACGCAGTATTTT. Translation: CAASRPSPDTQYF.

This clonotype was seen more than once but under ten times. The chain employs TRBV5-6 and TRBJ2-5; TRBD2 is a possible D gene (6 bases). CDR1 and CDR2 (germline): SGHDT, YYEEEE. This CDR3 spans 12 amino acids. V was trimmed by 5 bases and J by 7 bases, leaving 12 bases between them. The CDR3 nucleotides read TGTGCCAGCAGTGTAGGAGGGTGGACCCAGTACTTC. Protein product: CASSVGGWTQYF.

The chain uses TRBV19 and TRBJ2-4; D is unclear. The CDR3 contains 13 residues. V was pared by 10 bases and J by 7 bases, with 17 bases between. The germline gives CDR1 LNHDA, CDR2 SQIVND (reference sequence). The CDR3 DNA sequence: TGTGCCACCCAGCCTAGAGGTCTCAACATTCAGTACTTC. Its translation is CATQPRGLNIQYF.

The chain employs TRBV5-6 and TRBJ1-4; the match to TRBD1 covers 10 bases. The germline gives CDR1 SGHDT, CDR2 YYEEEE. V was clipped by 3 bases and J by 8 bases; unmatched bases: 10. The CDR3 length is 16 residues. The CDR3 nucleotides read TGTGCCAGCAGCTCTCTGCCGGGACAGGGGTCGGAAAAACTGTTTTTT. It encodes CASSSLPGQGSEKLFF. Using reference TRBV5-6 and TRBJ1-4 for the parts outside the CDR3, the full variable domain is DAGVTQSPTHLIKTRGQQVTLRCSPKSGHDTVSWYQQALGQGPQFIFQYYEEEERQRGNFPDRFSGHQFPNYSSELNVNALLLGDSALYLCASSSLPGQGSEKLFFGSGTQLSVL.

The chain links TRBV3-1 to TRBJ1-3; 10 bases line up with TRBD1. J lost 5 bases, V lost 1 base, and 5 bases had no gene match. The CDR3 has 16 residues. Germline CDR1 and CDR2: LGHDT and YNNKEL (reference sequence). The CDR3 spells CASSQAGTGARNTIYF. CDR3 in DNA: TGTGCCAGCAGCCAAGCCGGGACAGGGGCCCGAAACACCATATATTTT.

This clonotype was counted many times. The chain is built from TRBV28 and TRBJ2-3, with no clear D. V was cut by 3 bases and J by 1 base, with 17 bases left in between. CDR3 size: 17 residues. Germline-derived CDR1 and CDR2 are MDHEN and SYDVKM. The CDR3 is CASSFPYTPRGTDTQYF. Written as DNA, the CDR3 is TGTGCCAGCAGTTTTCCCTACACCCCCCGGGGCACAGATACGCAGTATTTT.

The V gene is TRBV20-1, the J gene TRBJ2-1, with D hard to call. V was trimmed by 0 bases and J by 7 bases, leaving 4 bases between them. Germline loops: CDR1 DFQATT, CDR2 SNEGSKA (reference sequence). The CDR3 runs 11 residues. The CDR3 nucleotides are TGCAGTGCTAGAGATCAAAATGAGCAGTTCTTC. Translating gives CSARDQNEQFF.

A few counts support this clonotype. The V and J genes are TRBV6-5 and TRBJ2-7, with 8 bases matching TRBD1. V was clipped by 0 bases and J by 5 bases; unmatched bases: 12. Per germline, CDR1 MNHEY and CDR2 SVGAGI. This CDR3 is built from 17 residues. The CDR3 bases are TGTGCCAGCAGTTACTCTGAACCGGGACAGGCAGTAGACGAGCAGTACTTC. This codes for CASSYSEPGQAVDEQYF.

The table lists this clonotype with many counts. This CDR3 is CASSSGVYTEAFF. The CDR3 nucleotides are TGTGCCAGCAGCTCCGGGGTGTACACTGAAGCTTTCTTT. V gene TRBV7-2 combines with J gene TRBJ1-1; D call uncertain. CDR3 length equals 13 residues. V was cut by 4 bases and J by 3 bases, with 9 bases left in between. CDR1 is SGHTA, CDR2 FQGNSA, per germline.

Many counts were recorded for this clonotype. V is TRBV12-3 or TRBV12-4 and J is TRBJ2-5; unclear D gene. Trimming shortened V by 6 bases and J by 2 bases, and 13 bases separated the two germline ends. This CDR3 region has 14 residues. In DNA, the CDR3 is TGTGCCAGCAGACCCAGACATAAACAAGAGACCCAGTACTTC. Protein product: CASRPRHKQETQYF.

This clonotype showed up just a few times. The chain couples TRBV11-1 to TRBJ2-7; 7 positions match TRBD2. The V segment lost 1 base and the J segment 0 bases; nucleotides outside the gene matches: 12. The CDR3 contains 18 residues. The germline gives CDR1 SGHAT, CDR2 FQDESV (reference sequence). CDR3 sequence: CASSLGRGGTASSYEQYF. The CDR3 nucleotides read TGTGCCAGCAGCTTAGGCCGGGGAGGGACCGCGAGCTCCTACGAGCAGTACTTC.

This clonotype was picked up a small number of times. The chain carries TRBV5-1 and TRBJ1-4; D is uncertain. The CDR3 spans 13 residues. Germline V gene lookup returns CDR1 SGHRS and CDR2 YFSETQ. The germline V and J ends were trimmed by 4 bases and 7 bases, with 11 bases remaining between them. CDR3 sequence: CASSSGLVEKLFF. The CDR3 DNA reads TGCGCCAGCAGCAGCGGGTTGGTTGAAAAACTGTTTTTT.